Below are 13 T cell receptor beta chains sequenced from a single sample in a study of blood T cell repertoires in COVID-19. Profiling relied on immunoSEQ multiplex PCR, and the TCRdb table lists in-frame clones only, not all of them. Found here are 150,000 or so clones, 80% to 90% of them singletons; the top ten hold 8%. Sequencing used peripheral blood. All receptors come from a woman aged 60-75 years with COVID-19, enrolled during active disease.

V usage is TRBV19 and J usage is TRBJ1-2; the match to TRBD1 covers 7 bases. The V and J ends lost 0 bases and 4 bases, in that order; junction bases with no gene match: 5. The germline V gene has CDR1 LNHDA and CDR2 SQIVND (reference sequence). This CDR3 is 15 amino acids long. CDR3 sequence (DNA): TGTGCCAGTAGTATAGATCTCCGGGACAGCTATGGCTACACCTTC. The encoded protein is CASSIDLRDSYGYTF.

This rearrangement joins TRBV20-1 to TRBJ2-7, with D perhaps TRBD1 (6 bases). Germline CDR1 is DFQATT and CDR2 is SNEGSKA (reference sequence). This CDR3 region has 14 residues. V gave up 4 bases and J gave up 0 bases, with 13 bases separating them. CDR3 loop: CSATDRKSSYEQYF. In DNA, the CDR3 is TGCAGTGCTACTGACAGGAAGAGCTCCTACGAGCAGTACTTC.

The V and J genes are TRBV2 and TRBJ1-5; no firm D call. Germline-derived CDR1 and CDR2 are SNHLY and FYNNEI. V dropped 6 bases and J dropped 0 bases, with 12 bases sitting between them. The CDR3 totals 15 residues. The CDR3 loop reads CASRPTTHSNQPQHF. CDR3 sequence (DNA): TGTGCCAGCAGGCCAACAACACATAGCAATCAGCCCCAGCATTTT.

This chain joins TRBV11-1 and TRBJ1-3; no definite D call. Trimming took 7 bases from V and 3 from J, leaving 16 bases between them. The CDR3 is made up of 15 amino acids. Germline CDR1 SGHAT, CDR2 FQDESV (reference sequence). The CDR3 spells CASTDGNAGGNTIYF. CDR3 bases: TGTGCCAGCACCGACGGAAACGCAGGTGGAAACACCATATATTTT.

The chain joins TRBV5-5 to TRBJ1-1; 10 bases map to TRBD1. This CDR3 region has 15 residues. Germline CDR1 reads SGHKS; CDR2 reads YYEKEE (reference sequence). V gave up 2 bases and J gave up 3 bases; unmatched junction bases: 4. CDR3 in amino acids: CASSFWTGGYTEAFF. In DNA form, the CDR3 reads TGTGCCAGCAGCTTTTGGACAGGGGGTTACACTGAAGCTTTCTTT.

This clone was seen a few times. V usage is TRBV11-2 and J usage is TRBJ2-7; D not certain. The V end lost 1 base, the J end lost 7 bases, and 17 bases lay between the germline ends. This CDR3 has 15 residues. The germline V gene encodes CDR1 SGHAT and CDR2 FQNNGV. CDR3 amino acids: CASSLAFRPLGEQYF. The CDR3 nucleotides read TGTGCCAGCAGCTTAGCGTTCAGACCCCTAGGAGAGCAGTACTTC.

DNA of the CDR3: TGTGCCAGCAGCGCATCTAGCGGGGGGGCCAGAGAGACCCAGTACTTC. It yields the protein CASSASSGGARETQYF. V and J are TRBV9 and TRBJ2-5, with TRBD2 matching 12 bases. V gave up 3 bases and J gave up 4 bases; unmatched junction bases: 7. The CDR3 runs to 16 residues. CDR1 is SGDLS and CDR2 is YYNGEE in the germline V gene.

The rearrangement joins TRBV5-1 to TRBJ2-7, with 9 bases that match TRBD1. The CDR3 consists of 16 residues. Trimming removed 4 bases from V and 0 bases from J; junction bases left unmatched: 8. Germline-derived CDR1 and CDR2 are SGHRS and YFSETQ. The CDR3 DNA sequence: TGCGCCAGCAGCGAACCAACAGGGGGCGCCTCCTACGAGCAGTACTTC. Its translation: CASSEPTGGASYEQYF.

In this sample, this clone turned up a few times. This chain links TRBV4-2 with TRBJ1-4, with 7 bases fitting TRBD1. The germline CDR1 and CDR2 sequences are LGHNA and YNFKEQ. Trimming cost V 0 bases and J 7 bases; bases outside gene matches: 5. The CDR3 contains 15 residues. CDR3 residues: CASSQDSGGGEKLFF. Here the CDR3 DNA reads TGTGCCAGCAGCCAAGATTCAGGGGGTGGTGAAAAACTGTTTTTT.

The rearrangement joins TRBV5-1 to TRBJ2-5, with TRBD2 matching over 8 bases. The CDR3 is made up of 14 amino acids. The junction had 7 bases not matched to a gene; V was cut back by 4 bases and J by 5 bases. From germline, CDR1 is SGHRS and CDR2 YFSETQ. The CDR3 is CASSPGGPGETQYF. The DNA for the CDR3 is TGCGCCAGCAGCCCGGGGGGGCCAGGGGAGACCCAGTACTTC.

This clone was observed a single time. The gene calls are TRBV11-2 and TRBJ1-6; TRBD1 might be the D (6 bases). CDR1 is SGHAT and CDR2 is FQNNGV in the germline V gene. The ends were cut back, 5 bases at V and 7 bases at J, with 18 bases in the middle. The CDR3 spans 16 residues. The CDR3 nucleotides read TGTGCCAGCAGCCCCAGAGGGGGGGACGGCAATTCACCCCTCCACTTT. This translates into CASSPRGGDGNSPLHF.

The J gene is TRBJ2-1, the V gene TRBV6-2 or TRBV6-3, with TRBD1 matching 9 bases. V shed 6 bases, J shed 7 bases, and the junction held 13 bases outside the gene matches. Germline loops: CDR1 MNHEY, CDR2 SVGEGT. This CDR3 region has 16 residues. CDR3 protein: CASSHRPGQGLNEQFF. The CDR3, as DNA: TGTGCCAGCAGCCACCGACCGGGACAGGGATTAAATGAGCAGTTCTTC.

There are a few counts of this clone. The rearrangement uses TRBV27 and TRBJ2-7, with D perhaps matching TRBD1 (5 bases). The ends were cut back, 3 bases at V and 3 bases at J, with 6 bases in the middle. The CDR3 extends over 12 amino acids. Germline CDR1 and CDR2: MNHEY and SMNVEV (reference sequence). CDR3 nucleotide sequence: TGTGCCAGCAGTTTGCAGGGCTACGAGCAGTACTTC. It translates to CASSLQGYEQYF.